This TCR beta chain was retrieved from a study of blood T cell repertoires in COVID-19. Study-wide background: The study drew acute and convalescent COVID-19 samples from the United States, Italy and Spain.

TCRdb's table, derived via immunoSEQ multiplex PCR, lists solely in-frame clones and lacks some. The table lists around 180,000 clones, around 87% of them singletons, with around 2.7% in the top ten. CDR1 and CDR2 (germline): LGHDT, YNNKEL (reference sequence). Trimming took off 1 base at V and 5 bases at J, with 22 bases between the two ends. This CDR3 is built from 18 residues. The specimen sequenced was peripheral blood. This sequence joins TRBV3-1 (or the pseudogene TRBV3-2) and TRBJ2-3; possibly TRBD1 for D (6 bases). This TCR was sampled from a man aged 40-55 years with active or convalescent COVID-19. The CDR3 nucleotides read TGTGCCAGCAGCCAAGTTGGTACAGGGCCCTCCTTTAGAGATACGCAGTATTTT. This translates into CASSQVGTGPSFRDTQYF.